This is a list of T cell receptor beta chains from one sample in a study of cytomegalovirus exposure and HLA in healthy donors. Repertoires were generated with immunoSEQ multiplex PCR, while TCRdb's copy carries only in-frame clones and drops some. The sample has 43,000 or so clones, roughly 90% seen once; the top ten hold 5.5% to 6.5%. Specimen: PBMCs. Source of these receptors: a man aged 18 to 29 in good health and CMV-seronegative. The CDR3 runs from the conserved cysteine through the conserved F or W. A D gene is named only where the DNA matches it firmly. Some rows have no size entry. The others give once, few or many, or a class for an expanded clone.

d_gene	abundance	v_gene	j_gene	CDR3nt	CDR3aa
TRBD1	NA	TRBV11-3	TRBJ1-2	TGTGCCAGCAGCCCAGGGGGGCCCTATGGCTACACCTTC	CASSPGGPYGYTF
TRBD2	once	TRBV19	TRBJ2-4	TGTGCCAGTGGGCTAGCGGGAGGGCCGAACATTCAGTACTTC	CASGLAGGPNIQYF
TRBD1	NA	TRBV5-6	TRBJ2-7	TGTGCCAGCAGCTCAGGGACAGGGCCCACCTACGAGCAGTACTTC	CASSSGTGPTYEQYF
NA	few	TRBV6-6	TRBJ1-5	TGTGCCAGCAGACCGTACATATCAGATAGCAATCAGCCCCAGCATTTT	CASRPYISDSNQPQHF
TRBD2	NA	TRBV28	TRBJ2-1	TGTGCCAGCAGTGGCCGGGGACTAGCGGGAGTAACGTTCAATGAGCAGTTCTTC	CASSGRGLAGVTFNEQFF
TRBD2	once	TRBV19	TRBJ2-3	TGTGCCAGTAGTATCCTAGCGGGGAGTAGAGGTTTCACGCAGTATTTT	CASSILAGSRGFTQYF
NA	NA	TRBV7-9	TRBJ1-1	TGTGCCAGCAGCTTAGCCCGCGGAGCCGGCACTGAAGCTTTCTTT	CASSLARGAGTEAFF
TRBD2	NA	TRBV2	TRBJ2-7	TGTGCCAGCAGTGTCCGGGGCGGGAGCAACTCCTACGAGCAGTACTTC	CASSVRGGSNSYEQYF
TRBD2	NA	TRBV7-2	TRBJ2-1	TGTGCCAGCAGTCCCGGGACTAGCGGCAATGAGCAGTTCTTC	CASSPGTSGNEQFF
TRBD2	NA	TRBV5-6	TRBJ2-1	TGTGCCAGCAGCTCCCGGGGGGGACTAGCGGTCCATGAGCAGTTCTTC	CASSSRGGLAVHEQFF
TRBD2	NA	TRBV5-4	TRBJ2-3	TGTGCCAGCAGTCCCGGGACTAGCGGGAGGTCTGATACGCAGTATTTT	CASSPGTSGRSDTQYF
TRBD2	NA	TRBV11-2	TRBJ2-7	TGTGCCAGCAGCTTAGGTAGCGGGCTGAGCTCCTACGAGCAGTACTTC	CASSLGSGLSSYEQYF
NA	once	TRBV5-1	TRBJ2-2	TGCGCCAGCACCCTCCTACAGAAGAACACCGGGGAGCTGTTTTTT	CASTLLQKNTGELFF
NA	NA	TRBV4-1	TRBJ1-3	TGCGCCAGCAGCGCACACGAAAGCTCTGGAAACACCATATATTTT	CASSAHESSGNTIYF
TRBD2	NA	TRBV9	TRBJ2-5	TGTGCCAGCAGCGTAGGGACGGGAGGGACGAGGGAGACCCAGTACTTC	CASSVGTGGTRETQYF
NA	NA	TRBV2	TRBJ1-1	TGTGCCAGCAGTGTGAGTCCTGAAGCTTTCTTT	CASSVSPEAFF
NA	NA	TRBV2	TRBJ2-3	TGTGCCAGCACCCTTCTGACCCAGGAGGGAGATACGCAGTATTTT	CASTLLTQEGDTQYF
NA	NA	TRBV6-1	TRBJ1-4	TGTGCCAGCAGTGCGGGTTTTCAAGAAAAACTGTTTTTT	CASSAGFQEKLFF
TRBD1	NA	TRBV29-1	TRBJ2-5	TGCAGCGTTGTTGGCAGGGGGAGTGAGACCCAGTACTTC	CSVVGRGSETQYF
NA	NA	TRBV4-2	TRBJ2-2	TGTGCCAGCAGCCCGGGACAGAACACCGGGGAGCTGTTTTTT	CASSPGQNTGELFF
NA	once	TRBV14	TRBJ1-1	TGTGCCAGCAGCCGATTCCGGGACGGGGGGAACACTGAAGCTTTCTTT	CASSRFRDGGNTEAFF
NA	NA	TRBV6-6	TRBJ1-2	TGTGCCAGCAGTTACTCTAACAGGGTCTTTGGCTACACCTTC	CASSYSNRVFGYTF
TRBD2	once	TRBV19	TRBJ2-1	TGTGCCAGTAGCCACAGACTAGCGGGAGGCTACAATGAGCAGTTCTTC	CASSHRLAGGYNEQFF
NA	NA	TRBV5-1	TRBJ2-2	TGCGCCAGCAGCTTGGCGGCAGGGCGCACCGGGGAGCTGTTTTTT	CASSLAAGRTGELFF
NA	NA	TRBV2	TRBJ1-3	TGTGCCAGCAGCAGGGGAAGCCCTGGAAACACCATATATTTT	CASSRGSPGNTIYF
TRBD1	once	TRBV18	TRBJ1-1	TGTGCCAGCTCACCACGGGACAGGGTCACTGAAGCTTTCTTT	CASSPRDRVTEAFF
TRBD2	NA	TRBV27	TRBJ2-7	TGTGCCAGCAGTTTATTAGCGGGGAGCGAGCAGTACTTC	CASSLLAGSEQYF
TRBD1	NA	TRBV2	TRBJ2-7	TGTGCCAGCAGTCCGGACAGGGAGCCCTACGAGCAGTACTTC	CASSPDREPYEQYF
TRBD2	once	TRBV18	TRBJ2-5	TGTGCCAGCTCACCGCTGTCGGGGGGGGCTTCCGTCCAAGAGACCCAGTACTTC	CASSPLSGGASVQETQYF
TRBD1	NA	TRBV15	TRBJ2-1	TGTGCCACCAGCAGGACCCTCGGACAGGGCTGGGACAATGAGCAGTTCTTC	CATSRTLGQGWDNEQFF
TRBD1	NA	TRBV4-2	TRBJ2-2	TGTGCCAGCAGCCAAGATCCGGGACAGGGCAACACCGGGGAGCTGTTTTTT	CASSQDPGQGNTGELFF
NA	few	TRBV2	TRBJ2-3	TGTGCCAGCAGTGTAGGAGGAACAAGGACCACAAATACGCAGTATTTT	CASSVGGTRTTNTQYF
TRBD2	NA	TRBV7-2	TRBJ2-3	TGTGCCAGCAGCTTTACTAGCGGGGGGTCGGGAGCTACGCAGTATTTT	CASSFTSGGSGATQYF